The clone carrying this T cell receptor (beta chain) was seen only once. No antigen is known for it. V was pared by 3 bases and J by 0 bases, with 9 bases between. CDR1 is MDHEN, CDR2 SYDVKM, per germline. This CDR3 spans 15 amino acids. The sample is drawn from a study of T cell responses to AZD1222 COVID-19 vaccine. Findings and caveats of the study: The study identified only a handful of AZD1222 recipients as seropositive at baseline. Donor demographics were predominantly white British with a female majority; clonal diversity may be underestimated.

The table came from immunoSEQ multiplex PCR; TCRdb's copy has only in-frame clones and leaves some out. Of over 100,000 clones in the sample, approximately 85% were seen once. The input for sequencing was peripheral blood, taken 28 days after the second dose of the MenACWY control vaccine. The clonotype was recovered from an adult who received the MenACWY meningococcal vaccine as a control. This chain connects TRBV28 to TRBJ1-3; no definite D call. The CDR3 sequence: CASSLLVGSGNTIYF. The CDR3 DNA reads as TGTGCCAGCAGTTTGCTAGTCGGCTCTGGAAACACCATATATTTT.